These T cell receptor beta chains were read from a single sample in a study of blood T cell repertoires in COVID-19. The protocol was immunoSEQ multiplex PCR, while the TCRdb copy is restricted to in-frame clones and leaves out a portion. The data contain roughly 160,000 clones, about four fifths of them singletons. Material for sequencing was peripheral blood. Source of these receptors: a man in his 70s with active or convalescent COVID-19. The CDR3 runs from the conserved cysteine through the conserved F or W. A D gene is named only where the DNA matches it firmly. Clone size is not always given. Where it is, it says once, few, many or a class for expanded clones.

d_call j_call clone_size v_call cdr3_nt cdr3_aa
TRBD1 TRBJ2-3 few TRBV5-1 TGCGCCAGCAGCTTAACAGGGGGCGCGGATACGCAGTATTTT CASSLTGGADTQYF
TRBD2 TRBJ2-3 . TRBV19 TGTGCCAGTAGTATAGATCGCGCTAGCGGAGGAATCACAGATACGCAGTATTTT CASSIDRASGGITDTQYF
. TRBJ1-2 once TRBV14 TGTGCCAGCAGCCAAGACCCCCCGAGGGTCTATGGCTACACCTTC CASSQDPPRVYGYTF
. TRBJ1-3 . TRBV9 TGTGCCAGCAGCGCCCCCCTTACAGGATCGGATGGAAACACCATATATTTT CASSAPLTGSDGNTIYF
. TRBJ2-1 . TRBV11-2 TGTGCCAGCAGCTTATACCAGGGTTCCTACAATGAGCAGTTCTTC CASSLYQGSYNEQFF
. TRBJ2-5 . TRBV2 TGTGCCAGCTGCTCAGGGGGAGGAGAGACCCAGTACTTC CASCSGGGETQYF
. TRBJ1-1 . TRBV19 TGTGCCAGTAGGATAACCGGGACAACCTTTTCTGAAGCTTTCTTT CASRITGTTFSEAFF
. TRBJ1-1 . TRBV11-3 TGTGCCAGCAGCCCAGGCCCTAGGGGGAACACTGAAGCTTTCTTT CASSPGPRGNTEAFF
TRBD1 TRBJ1-2 . TRBV3-1/TRBV3-2 TGTGCCAGCAGCCAAGACCTAGACAGGGACGGCTACACCTTC CASSQDLDRDGYTF
. TRBJ2-3 . TRBV7-2 TGTGCCAGCAGCTTAGATGGGGGCCAGCATACGCAGTATTTT CASSLDGGQHTQYF
. TRBJ2-7 . TRBV28 TGTGCCACGAACCGGGACACCTACGAGCAGTACTTC CATNRDTYEQYF
. TRBJ1-5 . TRBV6-5 TGTGCCAGCAGTTACTCGGGAGGGGATCAGCCCCAGCATTTT CASSYSGGDQPQHF
. TRBJ2-2 . TRBV27 TGTGCCAGCAGTTTAGCCAGGGTGATCGGGGAGCTGTTTTTT CASSLARVIGELFF
TRBD1 TRBJ2-7 . TRBV11-3 TGTGCCAGCAGCTTATCCGCGACAGGGGAGGCCTACGAGCAGTACTTC CASSLSATGEAYEQYF
. TRBJ1-5 . TRBV24-1 TGTGCCACCAGTGGAAAGGGACTCGGAGGAGCCCAGCATTTT CATSGKGLGGAQHF
TRBD1 TRBJ2-7 once TRBV5-1 TGCGCCAGCAGCAAGGGACAGGGCGACGAGCAGTACTTC CASSKGQGDEQYF
TRBD1 TRBJ1-6 many TRBV2 TGTGCCAGCAGGGACAGGAGGGATTCACCCCTCCACTTT CASRDRRDSPLHF
. TRBJ1-5 . TRBV7-8 TGTGCCAGCAGCTTAGTTGGCAGAAATCAGCCCCAGCATTTT CASSLVGRNQPQHF
. TRBJ1-6 . TRBV4-3 TGCGCCAGCAGCCAAGATCAGGGGCCTCTCCACTTT CASSQDQGPLHF
TRBD2 TRBJ2-1 . TRBV7-3 TGTGCCAGCAGCTCTACTAGCGGTGCCTACAATGAGCAGTTCTTC CASSSTSGAYNEQFF
TRBD2 TRBJ2-3 . TRBV6-2/TRBV6-3 TGTGCCAGCAGTCCCGCCCTCGCGGGGGGACTAGATACGCAGTATTTT CASSPALAGGLDTQYF
TRBD2 TRBJ2-5 . TRBV28 TGTGCCAGCAGTTCAACTGGGACTAGCGGGAGAGAGACCCAGTACTTC CASSSTGTSGRETQYF